Below are 3 T cell receptor beta chains sequenced from a single sample in a study of shared clonotypes between healthy human individuals (dated by TCRdb to between 2020 and 2021). The library came from the immunoSEQ multiplex PCR assay. TCRdb retrieved this table from immuneACCESS and kept in-frame rearrangements only. Not all clones are present; in checked studies, unresolved V genes account for under half, and no reason is known for the remainder. This sample is represented by about 2.3 million clones; approximately 93% of them were singletons. The biggest ten clones account for about 0.41% of the sample. The source material was naive CD4+ T cells from PBMCs. The cell subset or site label on this specimen signifies: CD45RA+ positively selected. The receptors originated from a man younger than 35 in good health. Some clones in this sample may be carry-over from other donors' samples.

The genes are TRBV7-2 and TRBJ2-6; D gene uncertain. Deletions cut 0 bases from V and 2 bases from J, with 8 bases between. Germline CDR1 and CDR2: SGHTA and FQGNSA. This CDR3 is 16 amino acids long. This chain's CDR3 is CASSLASAAGANVLTF. The CDR3 DNA sequence: TGTGCCAGCAGCTTAGCGTCCGCGGCTGGGGCCAACGTCCTGACTTTC.

The rearrangement links TRBV7-2 to TRBJ1-1, with D maybe TRBD1 (5 bases). The germline CDR1 and CDR2 sequences are SGHTA and FQGNSA. Trimming took 5 bases from V and 5 from J, leaving 15 bases between them. The CDR3 has 14 amino acids. The CDR3 region is CASSGTVSRTEAFF. The CDR3 DNA reads as TGTGCCAGCAGCGGGACGGTTTCGCGTACTGAAGCTTTCTTT.

The chain carries TRBV19 and TRBJ2-7; D is possibly TRBD1 (5 bases). Germline V gene lookup returns CDR1 LNHDA and CDR2 SQIVND (reference sequence). There are 15 residues in the CDR3. Between the trimmed V and J ends, which lost 1 base and 4 bases, there was a span of 14 bases. CDR3 sequence: CASSIARGPPYEQYF. CDR3 sequence (DNA): TGTGCCAGTAGTATAGCAAGGGGCCCCCCTTACGAGCAGTACTTC.